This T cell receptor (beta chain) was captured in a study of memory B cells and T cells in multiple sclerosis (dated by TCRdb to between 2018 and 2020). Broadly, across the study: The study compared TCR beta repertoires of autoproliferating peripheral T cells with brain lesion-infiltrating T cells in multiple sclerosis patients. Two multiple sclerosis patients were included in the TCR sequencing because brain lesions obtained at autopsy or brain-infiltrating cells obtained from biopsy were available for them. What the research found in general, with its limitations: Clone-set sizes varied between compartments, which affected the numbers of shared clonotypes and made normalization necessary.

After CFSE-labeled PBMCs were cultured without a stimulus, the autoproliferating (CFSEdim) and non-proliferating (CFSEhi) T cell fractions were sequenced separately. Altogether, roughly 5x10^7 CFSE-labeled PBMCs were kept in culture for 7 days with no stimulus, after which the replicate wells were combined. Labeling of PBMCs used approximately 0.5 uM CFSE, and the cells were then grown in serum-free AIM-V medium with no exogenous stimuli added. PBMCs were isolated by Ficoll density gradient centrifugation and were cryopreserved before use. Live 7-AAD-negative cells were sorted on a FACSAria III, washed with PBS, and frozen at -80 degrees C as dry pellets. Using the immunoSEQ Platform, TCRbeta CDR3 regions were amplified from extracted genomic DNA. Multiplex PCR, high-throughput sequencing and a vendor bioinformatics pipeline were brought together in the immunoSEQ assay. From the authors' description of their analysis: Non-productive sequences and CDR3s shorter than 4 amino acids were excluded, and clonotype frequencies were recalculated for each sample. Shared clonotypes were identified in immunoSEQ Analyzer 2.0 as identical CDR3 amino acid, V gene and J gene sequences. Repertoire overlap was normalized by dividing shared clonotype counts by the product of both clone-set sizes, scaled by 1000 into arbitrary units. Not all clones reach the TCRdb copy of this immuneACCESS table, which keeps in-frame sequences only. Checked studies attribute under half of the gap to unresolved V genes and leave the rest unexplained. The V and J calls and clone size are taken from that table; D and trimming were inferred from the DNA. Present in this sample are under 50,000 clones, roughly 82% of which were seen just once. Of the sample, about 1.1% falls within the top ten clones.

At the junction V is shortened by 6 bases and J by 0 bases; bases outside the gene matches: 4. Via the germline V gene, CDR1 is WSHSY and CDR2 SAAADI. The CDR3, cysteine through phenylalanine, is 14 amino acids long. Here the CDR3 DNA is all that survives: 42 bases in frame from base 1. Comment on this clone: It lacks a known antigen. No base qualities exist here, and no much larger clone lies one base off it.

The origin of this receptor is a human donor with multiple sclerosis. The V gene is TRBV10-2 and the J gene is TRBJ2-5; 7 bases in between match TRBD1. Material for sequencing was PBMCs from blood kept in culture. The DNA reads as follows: TGCGCCAGCAGGACAGGGAGATACCAAGAGACCCAGTACTTC. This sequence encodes CASRTGRYQETQYF.